This passage covers 24 T cell receptor beta chains from one sample sequenced in a study of CD8+ T cells in alopecia areata. Extraction of RNA preceded its reverse transcription into cDNA, which served as the sequencing template. Profiling relied on immunoSEQ multiplex PCR, and the TCRdb table lists in-frame clones only, not all of them. The table records some 170,000 clones, over 50% of them present only once. The sequences come from CD4+ T cells sorted from blood, collected at week 0. These receptors came from a human donor with alopecia areata.

This clone was picked up one time. The chain is built from TRBV7-9 and TRBJ2-1; tentatively, D is TRBD2 (6 bases). Per germline, CDR1 SEHNR and CDR2 FQNEAQ (reference sequence). The CDR3 has 16 amino acids. Trimming removed 1 base from V and 0 bases from J, with 10 bases in between. The CDR3 reads CASSLEAGSSYNEQFF. In DNA, the CDR3 is TGTGCCAGCAGCTTAGAGGCGGGGAGCTCCTACAATGAGCAGTTCTTC. Combining the CDR3 with reference TRBV7-9 and TRBJ2-1 gives the whole variable domain DTGVSQNPRHKITKRGQNVTFRCDPISEHNRLYWYRQTLGQGPEFLTYFQNEAQLEKSRLLSDRFSAERPKGSFSTLEIQRTEQGDSAMYLCASSLEAGSSYNEQFFGPGTRLTVL.

This clone was recorded many times. The chain's CDR3 is CASRSSPNTGELFF. As DNA, the CDR3 is TGCGCCAGCAGGAGCAGCCCAAACACCGGGGAGCTGTTTTTT. The V gene is TRBV5-1, the J gene TRBJ2-2; D unclear. The CDR3 totals 14 residues. With 5 bases removed from V and 2 bases from J, the gap between germline ends came to 10 bases. The germline V gene has CDR1 SGHRS and CDR2 YFSETQ.

This clone was counted between two and nine times. V gene TRBV10-2 combines with J gene TRBJ1-5, with D perhaps matching TRBD1 (6 bases). CDR3 size: 14 residues. Trimming took off 0 bases at V and 4 bases at J, with 7 bases between the two ends. Germline assignment: CDR1 WSHSY and CDR2 SAAADI. CDR3 amino acids: CASSESGGNQPQHF. CDR3 nucleotides: TGCGCCAGCAGTGAGTCAGGGGGAAATCAGCCCCAGCATTTT.

This clone was detected once. This chain joins TRBV4-1 and TRBJ1-1; D is possibly TRBD1 (5 bases). The CDR3 extends over 15 amino acids. Germline V gene sequence: CDR1 MGHRA, CDR2 YSYEKL. V was cut by 0 bases and J by 11 bases, with 19 bases left in between. In DNA, the CDR3 is TGCGCCAGCAGCCAAGATTTTGCCCGGGACGAAAGGGCTTTCTTT. Translated: CASSQDFARDERAFF.

CDR3 sequence reads: CASSPPGSLYGYTF. The CDR3 region has the DNA TGTGCCAGCAGCCCGCCGGGCAGCCTCTATGGCTACACCTTC. The V call is TRBV7-6, the J call TRBJ1-2; D is undetermined. Germline V lookup: CDR1 SGHVS, CDR2 FNYEAQ. V was shortened by 5 bases and J by 4 bases, with 14 bases between the two germline ends. This CDR3 contains 14 residues.

The chain couples TRBV29-1 to TRBJ2-7; the D gene is possibly TRBD1 (6 bases). Germline CDR1 and CDR2: SQVTM and ANQGSEA. V was clipped by 4 bases and J by 3 bases, with 16 bases between them. The CDR3 has 14 residues. The CDR3 nucleotides read TGCAGCGTTGCATGGGCCACAGGGTACTACGAGCAGTACTTC. Translation gives CSVAWATGYYEQYF.

The rearrangement joins TRBV30 to TRBJ1-1, with D tentatively TRBD1 (5 bases). The CDR3 extends over 14 amino acids. Looked up from germline, CDR1 is GTSNPN and CDR2 is SVGIG (reference sequence). The V and J ends lost 2 bases and 2 bases respectively, with 12 bases between them. The CDR3 protein is CAWSRLGENTEAFF. CDR3 in DNA: TGTGCCTGGAGTAGGCTGGGGGAAAACACTGAAGCTTTCTTT.

This clone was seen a few times. The rearrangement uses TRBV30 and TRBJ1-2; TRBD1 is a possible D gene (5 bases). Per germline, CDR1 GTSNPN and CDR2 SVGIG (reference sequence). V was shortened by 3 bases and J by 5 bases, with 10 bases between the two germline ends. CDR3 length: 12 residues. CDR3 sequence: CAWSRGGYGYTF. CDR3 bases: TGTGCCTGGAGCCGGGGGGGTTATGGCTACACCTTC. Filled out from reference TRBV30 and TRBJ1-2, the complete variable domain reads SQTIHQWPATLVQPVGSPLSLECTVEGTSNPNLYWYRQAAGRGLQLLFYSVGIGQISSEVPQNLSASRPQDRQFILSSKKLLLSDSGFYLCAWSRGGYGYTFGSGTRLTVV.

The V and J genes are TRBV7-9 and TRBJ2-5; weak D call: TRBD2 (5 bases). V lost 8 bases, J lost 3 bases, and 10 bases lay in between. The CDR3 spans 12 residues. Germline loops: CDR1 SEHNR, CDR2 FQNEAQ (reference sequence). The DNA for the CDR3 is TGTGCCAGCGCGGACTTAAAAGAGACCCAGTACTTC. Amino acids: CASADLKETQYF.

This chain joins TRBV29-1 and TRBJ1-5, with D perhaps TRBD1 (5 bases). V was trimmed by 4 bases and J by 4 bases, leaving 11 bases between them. Germline values: CDR1 SQVTM, CDR2 ANQGSEA. CDR3 size: 13 residues. CDR3 sequence (DNA): TGCAGCGTTGCGGACGGGGGGAATCAGCCCCAGCATTTT. The encoded protein is CSVADGGNQPQHF.

The chain recombines TRBV2 with TRBJ1-3; 8 positions match TRBD1. Losses at the gene ends were 2 bases for V and 1 base for J; bases not matched to a gene: 4. Looked up from germline, CDR1 is SNHLY and CDR2 is FYNNEI. The length of the CDR3 is 16 residues. As DNA, the CDR3 is TGTGCCAGCAGTGAACGGACAGGGACTTCTGGAAACACCATATATTTT. Its translation: CASSERTGTSGNTIYF.

V is TRBV5-1 and J is TRBJ2-1; 11 bases are a match to TRBD2. The CDR3 is 15 amino acids. CDR1 and CDR2 from the germline V gene are SGHRS and YFSETQ. Trimming took 4 bases from V and 7 from J; bases not matched to a gene: 7. This chain's CDR3 is CASSAVAGGQNEQFF. The DNA of the CDR3 is TGCGCCAGCAGCGCAGTAGCGGGGGGGCAGAATGAGCAGTTCTTC.

V gene TRBV29-1 combines with J gene TRBJ1-2, with a possible D match to TRBD1 (5 bases). Trimming removed 2 bases from V and 4 bases from J, with 11 bases in between. CDR1 and CDR2 from the germline V gene are SQVTM and ANQGSEA. The CDR3 loop spans 13 amino acids. CDR3 loop: CSVENAGSYGYTF. The CDR3 region has the DNA TGCAGCGTTGAAAATGCAGGGAGCTATGGCTACACCTTC.

This clone has just a few counts. The chain recombines TRBV2 with TRBJ2-2; D not resolved. CDR3 size: 11 residues. V lost 8 bases and J lost 7, with 8 bases in between. Germline V lookup: CDR1 SNHLY, CDR2 FYNNEI. The chain's CDR3 is CASRPDGELFF. The CDR3 region has the DNA TGTGCCAGCCGCCCCGACGGGGAGCTGTTTTTT. Full variable domain (remainder filled in from reference TRBV2 and TRBJ2-2): EPEVTQTPSHQVTQMGQEVILRCVPISNHLYFYWYRQILGQKVEFLVSFYNNEISEKSEIFDDQFSVERPDGSNFTLKIRSTKLEDSAMYFCASRPDGELFFGEGSRLTVL.

This clone was detected only a few times. V and J are TRBV19 and TRBJ1-1; 10 nucleotides agree with TRBD1. V shed 4 bases, J shed 4 bases, and the junction held 9 bases outside the gene matches. CDR1 LNHDA and CDR2 SQIVND come from the germline V gene (reference sequence). The length of the CDR3 is 16 residues. The CDR3: CASSKLDRGFGTEAFF. The CDR3 region has the DNA TGTGCCAGTAGTAAACTGGACAGGGGGTTTGGCACTGAAGCTTTCTTT.

The chain couples TRBV19 to TRBJ2-1; D tentatively reads TRBD1 or TRBD2 (5 bases each). The V gene lost 9 bases and the J gene lost 14 bases, with 26 bases spanning the gap. Germline V lookup: CDR1 LNHDA, CDR2 SQIVND (reference sequence). The CDR3 is made up of 14 amino acids. The CDR3 DNA is TGTGCCAGACATTGTTGGGGGAACGGAGAATGGGAGTTCTTC. Translating it yields CARHCWGNGEWEFF.

CDR3 coding DNA: TGTGCCAGTAGTATGGGGACGGTTAGCAATCAGCCCCAGCATTTT. Protein: CASSMGTVSNQPQHF. The rearrangement uses TRBV19 and TRBJ1-5; tentatively, D is TRBD1 (5 bases). Germline values: CDR1 LNHDA, CDR2 SQIVND (reference sequence). V was shortened by 3 bases and J by 0 bases, with 9 bases between the two germline ends. The CDR3 has 15 amino acids.

This clone was seen just once. The chain has TRBV5-6 and TRBJ1-1; TRBD1 is a possible D gene (5 bases). This CDR3 has 15 residues. Germline loops: CDR1 SGHDT, CDR2 YYEEEE. Trimming removed 1 base from V and 6 bases from J, with 16 bases in between. In nucleotides, the CDR3 is TGTGCCAGCAGCTTGAGAAGGGCCTGGGGCGCTGAAGCTTTCTTT. It codes for CASSLRRAWGAEAFF. Variable domain in full (rest from reference TRBV5-6 and TRBJ1-1): DAGVTQSPTHLIKTRGQQVTLRCSPKSGHDTVSWYQQALGQGPQFIFQYYEEEERQRGNFPDRFSGHQFPNYSSELNVNALLLGDSALYLCASSLRRAWGAEAFFGQGTRLTVV.

In regard to this clone: Other DNA sequences in the same sample also yield this CDR3. The V gene is TRBV5-1, the J gene TRBJ1-4, with 8 bases identical to TRBD1. Losses at the gene ends were 0 bases for V and 8 bases for J; bases not matched to a gene: 3. Germline V lookup: CDR1 SGHRS, CDR2 YFSETQ. The CDR3 loop spans 14 amino acids. CDR3 sequence (DNA): TGCGCCAGCAGCTTGGGACAGGGGAAAGAAAAACTGTTTTTT. Translating it yields CASSLGQGKEKLFF.

The chain has TRBV30 and TRBJ2-7; D possibly corresponds to TRBD1 (6 bases). The V gene's germline CDR1 is GTSNPN and CDR2 SVGIG (reference sequence). This CDR3 has 14 amino acids. V was clipped by 4 bases and J by 0 bases, with 13 bases between them. This chain's CDR3 is CAWKRTGTSYEQYF. The CDR3 nucleotides read TGTGCCTGGAAACGAACAGGGACCTCCTACGAGCAGTACTTC.

The table lists this clone with a few counts. This chain links TRBV4-2 with TRBJ2-7; 10 bases match TRBD1. The V gene end was trimmed by 5 bases and the J gene end by 4 bases; junction bases not matched to a gene: 5. The CDR3 is made up of 14 amino acids. CDR1 and CDR2 from the germline V gene are LGHNA and YNFKEQ. The CDR3 region has the DNA TGTGCCAGCAGCAGACAGGGGGCGGGTTACGAGCAGTACTTC. It is translated as CASSRQGAGYEQYF.

This clone was detected a few times. This chain links TRBV4-1 with TRBJ2-7; D possibly matches TRBD1 or TRBD2 (6 bases each). Germline assignment: CDR1 MGHRA and CDR2 YSYEKL. The CDR3 loop spans 16 amino acids. Trimming shortened V by 0 bases and J by 2 bases, and 14 bases separated the two germline ends. CDR3 DNA: TGCGCCAGCAGCCAAGAGCCAGGGGAGGCGCCCTACGAGCAGTACTTC. It is translated as CASSQEPGEAPYEQYF.

With regard to this clone: A junction boundary mismatches the germline segment, possibly from a read error. The J gene is TRBJ2-7, the V gene TRBV30; possibly TRBD2 for D (5 bases). Germline V gene data show CDR1 as GTSNPN and CDR2 as SVGIG (reference sequence). The CDR3 runs to 14 residues. Here the CDR3 DNA reads TGTGCCTGGAGAGGACCGGGGTCCTCCTCCGAGCAGTACTTC. It is translated as CAWRGPGSSSEQYF.

This clone was counted a single time. The chain combines TRBV27 with TRBJ2-3, with D uncertain. This CDR3 is built from 13 residues. Between the trimmed V and J ends, which lost 9 bases and 0 bases, there was a span of 10 bases. Germline lookup yields CDR1 MNHEY and CDR2 SMNVEV (reference sequence). CDR3 in DNA: TGTGCCAGTCGTGGCCTCAGCACAGATACGCAGTATTTT. Translating gives CASRGLSTDTQYF.